Listed here is a single TCR beta chain. The data were obtained in a study of T cells in Graves' hyperthyroidism and ophthalmopathy. The investigators amplified TCR beta CDR3 regions from RNA transcripts. The HTBI primer set drove a first-round RT-PCR of the TCR CDR3. TCRdb re-derived calls from the multiplex PCR reads in MiXCR, one entry per CDR3 protein. The data contain roughly 350,000 distinct CDR3 sequences, about 14% of them singletons. With 11 bases clipped from V and 6 bases from J, the junction kept 9 bases outside the gene matches. CDR1 and CDR2 from the germline V gene are MNHNS and SASEGT. The CDR3 is 13 residues long.

V gene TRBV6-1 combines with J gene TRBJ1-5, with 8 bases lining up with TRBD1. The sequenced sample consisted of blood. The TCR was taken from a woman aged 25 to 45 with Graves' ophthalmopathy. CDR3 loop: CAGSGQGGQPQHF. CDR3 nucleotide sequence: TGTGCCGGATCAGGACAGGGAGGTCAGCCCCAGCATTTT.